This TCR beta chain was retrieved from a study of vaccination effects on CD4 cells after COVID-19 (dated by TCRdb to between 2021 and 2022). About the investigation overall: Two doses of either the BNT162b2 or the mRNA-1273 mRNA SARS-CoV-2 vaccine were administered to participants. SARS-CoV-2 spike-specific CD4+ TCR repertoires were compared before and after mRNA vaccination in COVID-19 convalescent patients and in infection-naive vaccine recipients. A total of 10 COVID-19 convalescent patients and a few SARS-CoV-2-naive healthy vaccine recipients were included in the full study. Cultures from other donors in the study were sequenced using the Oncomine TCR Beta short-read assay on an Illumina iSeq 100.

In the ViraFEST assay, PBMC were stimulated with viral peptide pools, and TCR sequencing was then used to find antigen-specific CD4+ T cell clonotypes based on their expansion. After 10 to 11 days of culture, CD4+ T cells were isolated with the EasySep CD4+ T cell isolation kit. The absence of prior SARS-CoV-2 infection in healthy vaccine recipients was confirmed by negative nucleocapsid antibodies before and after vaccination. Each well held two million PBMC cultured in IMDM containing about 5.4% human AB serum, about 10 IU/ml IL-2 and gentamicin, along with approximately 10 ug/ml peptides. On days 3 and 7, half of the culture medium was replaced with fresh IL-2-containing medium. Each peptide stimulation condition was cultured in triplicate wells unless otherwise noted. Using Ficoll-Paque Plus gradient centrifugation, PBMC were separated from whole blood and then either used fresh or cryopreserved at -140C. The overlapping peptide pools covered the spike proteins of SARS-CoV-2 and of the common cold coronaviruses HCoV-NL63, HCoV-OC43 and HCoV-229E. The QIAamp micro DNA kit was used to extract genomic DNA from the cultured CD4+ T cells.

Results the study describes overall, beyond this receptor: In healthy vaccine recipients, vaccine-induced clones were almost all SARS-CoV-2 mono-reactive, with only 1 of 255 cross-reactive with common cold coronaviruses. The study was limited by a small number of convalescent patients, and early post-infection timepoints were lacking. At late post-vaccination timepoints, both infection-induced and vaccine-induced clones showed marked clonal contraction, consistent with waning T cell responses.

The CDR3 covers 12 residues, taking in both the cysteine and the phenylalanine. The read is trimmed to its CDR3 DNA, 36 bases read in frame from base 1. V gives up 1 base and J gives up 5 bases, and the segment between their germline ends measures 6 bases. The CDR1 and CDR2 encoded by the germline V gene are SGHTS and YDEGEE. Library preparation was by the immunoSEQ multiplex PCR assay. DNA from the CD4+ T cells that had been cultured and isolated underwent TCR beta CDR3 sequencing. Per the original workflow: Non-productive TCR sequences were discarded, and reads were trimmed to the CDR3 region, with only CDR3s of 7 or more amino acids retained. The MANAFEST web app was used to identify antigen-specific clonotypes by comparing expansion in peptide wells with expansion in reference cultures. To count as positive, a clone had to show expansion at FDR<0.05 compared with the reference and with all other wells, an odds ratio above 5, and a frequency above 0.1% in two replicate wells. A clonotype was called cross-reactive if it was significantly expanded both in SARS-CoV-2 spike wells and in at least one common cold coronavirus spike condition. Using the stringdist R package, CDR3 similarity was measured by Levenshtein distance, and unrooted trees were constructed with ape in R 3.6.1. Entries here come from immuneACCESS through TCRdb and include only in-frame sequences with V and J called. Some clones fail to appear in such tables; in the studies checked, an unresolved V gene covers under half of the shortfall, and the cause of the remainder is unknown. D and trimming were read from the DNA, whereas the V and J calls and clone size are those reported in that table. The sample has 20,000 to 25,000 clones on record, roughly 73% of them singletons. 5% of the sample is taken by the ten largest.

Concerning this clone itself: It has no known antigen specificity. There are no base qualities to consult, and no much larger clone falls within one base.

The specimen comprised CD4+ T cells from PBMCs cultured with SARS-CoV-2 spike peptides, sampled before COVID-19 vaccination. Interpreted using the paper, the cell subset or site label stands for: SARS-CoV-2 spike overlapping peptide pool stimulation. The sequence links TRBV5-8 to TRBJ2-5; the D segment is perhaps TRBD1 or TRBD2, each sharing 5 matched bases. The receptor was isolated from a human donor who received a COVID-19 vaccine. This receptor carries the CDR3 CASSLWGETQYF. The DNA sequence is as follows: TGTGCCAGCAGCTTGTGGGGGGAGACCCAGTACTTC.